The next 12 T cell receptor beta chains were all read from a single sample in a study of T cells after yellow fever vaccination. Each CDR3 protein gets one entry after TCRdb re-called the 5' RACE reads with MiXCR. The data hold 300,000 or so distinct CDR3 sequences, with approximately 12% observed a single time. This sample comprised CD4+ T cells sorted from PBMCs, obtained 45 days after the yellow fever booster vaccination. These receptors originate from a man aged 30-40 years who received the YFV17D yellow fever vaccine.

This sequence joins TRBV5-1 and TRBJ2-5; TRBD1 agrees at 8 bases. The CDR3 contains 15 residues. V lost 2 bases to trimming and J lost 4 bases; unmatched junction nucleotides: 7. Per the germline V gene, CDR1 is SGHRS and CDR2 is YFSETQ. The DNA for the CDR3 is TGCGCCAGCAGCTTTGGGACAGGTTCCCTAGAGACCCAGTACTTC. Its translation is CASSFGTGSLETQYF.

This clonotype was detected a few times. The rearrangement uses TRBV4-2 and TRBJ2-1; 9 positions agree with TRBD2. The trim removed 3 bases at V and 8 bases at J, leaving 8 bases unmatched. CDR1 is LGHNA, CDR2 YNFKEQ, per germline. The CDR3 covers 15 residues. The CDR3 region has the DNA TGTGCCAGCAGCCAGGCTAGCGGGATCGGGGATGAGCAGTTCTTC. This translates into CASSQASGIGDEQFF.

The V and J genes are TRBV20-1 and TRBJ2-7; 8 nucleotides line up with TRBD1. The CDR3 loop spans 13 amino acids. Germline CDR1 is DFQATT and CDR2 is SNEGSKA (reference sequence). J lost 6 bases, V lost 7 bases, and 11 bases had no gene match. CDR3: CSGGPDRVSEQYF. Written as DNA, the CDR3 is TGCAGTGGGGGCCCGGACAGGGTGTCCGAGCAGTACTTC.

The V gene is TRBV20-1, the J gene TRBJ2-1, with D tentatively TRBD1 (5 bases). Per the germline V gene, CDR1 is DFQATT and CDR2 is SNEGSKA (reference sequence). The CDR3 consists of 14 residues. The ends were cut back, 3 bases at V and 4 bases at J, with 13 bases in the middle. This CDR3 reads CSARAQGSYNEQFF. CDR3 DNA: TGCAGTGCTAGGGCTCAGGGCTCGTACAATGAGCAGTTCTTC.

This clonotype turned up a few times. The rearrangement uses TRBV15 and TRBJ2-7; 7 bases line up with TRBD1. The CDR3 sequence is 15 residues long. J gave up 2 bases and V 1 base, and 5 bases lay outside the gene matches. The germline CDR1 and CDR2 sequences are LNHNV and YYDKDF (reference sequence). CDR3 amino acids: CATSRGATGTYEQYF. The CDR3 DNA follows: TGTGCCACCAGCAGAGGCGCGACAGGGACCTACGAGCAGTACTTC.

The rearrangement links TRBV20-1 to TRBJ2-1, with D perhaps TRBD2 (6 bases). In germline, CDR1 is DFQATT, CDR2 SNEGSKA (reference sequence). The CDR3 runs 17 residues. Trimming pared 2 bases from V and 5 bases from J, leaving 22 bases between. The CDR3 reads CSARRERVYRSNNEQFF. The CDR3 region has the DNA TGCAGTGCTAGACGGGAGCGGGTATACCGCTCAAACAATGAGCAGTTCTTC.

The CDR3 reads CSARGASGTAKETQYF. CDR3 bases: TGCAGTGCTAGGGGGGCTAGCGGGACCGCGAAAGAGACCCAGTACTTC. This chain uses TRBV20-1 with TRBJ2-5, with 9 positions matching TRBD2. This CDR3 contains 16 residues. V gave up 3 bases and J gave up 3 bases; unmatched junction bases: 11. Germline CDR1 is DFQATT and CDR2 is SNEGSKA (reference sequence).

This clonotype showed up just a few times. V and J are TRBV7-2 and TRBJ2-1, with TRBD2 identical over 9 bases. Germline V CDR1 and CDR2: SGHTA, FQGNSA. The V gene end was trimmed by 6 bases and the J gene end by 9 bases; junction bases not matched to a gene: 12. CDR3 length: 15 amino acids. In nucleotides, the CDR3 is TGTGCCAGCAGTTTAAGCGGGAGGTTCGGAATTGAGCAGTTCTTC. Protein sequence: CASSLSGRFGIEQFF.

DNA of the CDR3: TGTGCCAGCTCAGGGACAGGGAGACGCGAGCAGTACTTC. It yields the protein CASSGTGRREQYF. This chain connects TRBV18 to TRBJ2-7; 9 nucleotides agree with TRBD1. Losses at the gene ends were 5 bases for V and 6 bases for J; bases not matched to a gene: 5. Germline V CDR1 and CDR2: KGHSH, LQKENI. The CDR3 loop spans 13 amino acids.

This clonotype was picked up many times. The V gene is TRBV5-5, the J gene TRBJ2-2, with D maybe TRBD2 (5 bases). This CDR3 region has 14 residues. V was pared by 3 bases and J by 8 bases, with 14 bases between. CDR1 SGHKS and CDR2 YYEKEE come from the germline V gene (reference sequence). CDR3 sequence reads: CASSYPGMTGELFF. CDR3 DNA sequence: TGTGCCAGCAGCTATCCGGGGATGACTGGGGAGCTGTTTTTT.

The rearrangement joins TRBV7-9 to TRBJ2-1; D is unclear. This CDR3 comprises 15 residues. CDR1 and CDR2 (germline): SEHNR, FQNEAQ (reference sequence). The V gene lost 1 base and the J gene lost 4 bases, with 11 bases spanning the gap. Here the CDR3 DNA reads TGTGCCAGCAGCTTAGTCAGTGCACTGTACAATGAGCAGTTCTTC. It translates to CASSLVSALYNEQFF.

V usage is TRBV18 and J usage is TRBJ2-1; D possibly matches TRBD1 or TRBD2 (7 bases each). Germline CDR1 reads KGHSH; CDR2 reads LQKENI. There are 15 residues in the CDR3. Trimming removed 3 bases from V and 8 bases from J, with 17 bases in between. In nucleotides, the CDR3 is TGTGCCAGCTCACCGCTTAGACAGGGAGGGGATGAGCAGTTCTTC. It yields the protein CASSPLRQGGDEQFF.